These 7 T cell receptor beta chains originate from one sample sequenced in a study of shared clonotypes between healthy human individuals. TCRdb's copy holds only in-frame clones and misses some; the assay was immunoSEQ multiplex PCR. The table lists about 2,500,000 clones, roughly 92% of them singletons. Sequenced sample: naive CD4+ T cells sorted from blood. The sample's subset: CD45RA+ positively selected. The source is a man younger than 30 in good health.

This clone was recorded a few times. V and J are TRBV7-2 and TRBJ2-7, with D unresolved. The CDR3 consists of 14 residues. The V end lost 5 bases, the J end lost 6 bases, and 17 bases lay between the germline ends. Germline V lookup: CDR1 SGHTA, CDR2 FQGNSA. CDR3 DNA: TGTGCCAGCAGCGATACTTACGCGATGGGCGAGCAGTACTTC. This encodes CASSDTYAMGEQYF.

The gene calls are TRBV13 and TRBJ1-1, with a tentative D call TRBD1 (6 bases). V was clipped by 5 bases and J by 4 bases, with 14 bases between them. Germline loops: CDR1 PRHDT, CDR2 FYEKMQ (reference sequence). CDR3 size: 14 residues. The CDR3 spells CASSASGDLTEAFF. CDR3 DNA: TGTGCCAGCAGCGCCTCAGGGGACCTCACTGAAGCTTTCTTT.

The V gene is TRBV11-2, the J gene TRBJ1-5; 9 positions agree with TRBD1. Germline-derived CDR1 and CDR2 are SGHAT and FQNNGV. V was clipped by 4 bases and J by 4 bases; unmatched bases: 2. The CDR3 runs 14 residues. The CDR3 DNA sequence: TGTGCCAGCAGCTGGACAGGGGATAATCAGCCCCAGCATTTT. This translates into CASSWTGDNQPQHF.

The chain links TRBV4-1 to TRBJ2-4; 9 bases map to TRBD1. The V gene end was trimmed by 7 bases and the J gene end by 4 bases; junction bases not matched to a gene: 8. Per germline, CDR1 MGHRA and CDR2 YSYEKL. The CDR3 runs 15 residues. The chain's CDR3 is CASTKIGTGKNIQYF. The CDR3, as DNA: TGCGCCAGCACCAAGATTGGGACAGGGAAAAACATTCAGTACTTC.

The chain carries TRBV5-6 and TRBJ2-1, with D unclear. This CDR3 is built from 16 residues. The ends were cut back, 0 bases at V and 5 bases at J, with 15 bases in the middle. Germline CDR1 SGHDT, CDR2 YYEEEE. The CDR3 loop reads CASSLGGKTQHNEQFF. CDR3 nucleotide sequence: TGTGCCAGCAGCTTGGGAGGTAAGACCCAGCACAATGAGCAGTTCTTC.

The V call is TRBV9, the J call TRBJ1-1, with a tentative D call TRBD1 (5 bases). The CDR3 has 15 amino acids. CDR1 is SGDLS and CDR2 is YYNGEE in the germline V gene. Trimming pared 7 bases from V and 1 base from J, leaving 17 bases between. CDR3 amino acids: CASSPDGAANTEAFF. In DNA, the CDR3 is TGTGCCAGCTCGCCTGACGGGGCGGCGAACACTGAAGCTTTCTTT.

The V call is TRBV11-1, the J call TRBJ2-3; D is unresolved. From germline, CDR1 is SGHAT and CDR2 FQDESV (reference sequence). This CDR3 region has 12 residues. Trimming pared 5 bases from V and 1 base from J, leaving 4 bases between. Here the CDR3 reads CASSPGTDTQYF. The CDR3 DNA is TGTGCCAGCAGCCCCGGCACAGATACGCAGTATTTT.